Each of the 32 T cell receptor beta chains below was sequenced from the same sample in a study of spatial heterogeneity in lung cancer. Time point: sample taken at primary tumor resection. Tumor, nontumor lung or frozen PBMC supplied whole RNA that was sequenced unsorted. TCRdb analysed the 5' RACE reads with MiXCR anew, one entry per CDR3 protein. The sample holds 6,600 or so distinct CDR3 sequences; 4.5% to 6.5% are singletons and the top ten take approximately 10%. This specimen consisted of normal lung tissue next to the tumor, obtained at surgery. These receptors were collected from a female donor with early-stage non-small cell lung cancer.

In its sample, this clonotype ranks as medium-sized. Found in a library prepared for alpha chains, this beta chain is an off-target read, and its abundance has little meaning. Here the CDR3 reads CASSEGTFYEQYF. CDR3 DNA sequence: TGTGCCAGCAGTGAAGGGACCTTCTACGAGCAGTACTTC. The chain combines TRBV2 with TRBJ2-7; D is unclear. The CDR3 has 13 amino acids. Germline V gene sequence: CDR1 SNHLY, CDR2 FYNNEI. V was shortened by 1 base and J by 3 bases, with 7 bases between the two germline ends.

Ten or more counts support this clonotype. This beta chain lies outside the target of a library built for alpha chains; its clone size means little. The CDR3 DNA reads as TGCAGCGTTGAAGATTTGGCTAGCGGGCAGGATACGCAGTATTTT. This gives the protein CSVEDLASGQDTQYF. The V call is TRBV29-1, the J call TRBJ2-3, with 8 bases matching TRBD2. The CDR3 covers 15 residues. J lost 6 bases, V lost 0 bases, and 8 bases had no gene match. CDR1 is SQVTM and CDR2 is ANQGSEA in the germline V gene.

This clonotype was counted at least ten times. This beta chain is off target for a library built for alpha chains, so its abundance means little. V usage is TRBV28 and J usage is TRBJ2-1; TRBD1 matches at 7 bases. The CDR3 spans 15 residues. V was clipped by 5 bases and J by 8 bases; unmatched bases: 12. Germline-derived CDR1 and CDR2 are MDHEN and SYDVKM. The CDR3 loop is CASSTGLQGRDEQFF. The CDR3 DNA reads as TGTGCCAGCAGTACCGGGCTACAGGGGAGAGATGAGCAGTTCTTC.

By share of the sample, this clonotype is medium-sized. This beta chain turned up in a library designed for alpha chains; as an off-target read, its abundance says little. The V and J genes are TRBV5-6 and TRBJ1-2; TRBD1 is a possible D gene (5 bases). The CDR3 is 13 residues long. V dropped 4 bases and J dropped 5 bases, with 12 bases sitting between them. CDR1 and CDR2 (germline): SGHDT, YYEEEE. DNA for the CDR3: TGTGCCAGCAGCCGCGACAGATATTATGGCTACACCTTC. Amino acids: CASSRDRYYGYTF.

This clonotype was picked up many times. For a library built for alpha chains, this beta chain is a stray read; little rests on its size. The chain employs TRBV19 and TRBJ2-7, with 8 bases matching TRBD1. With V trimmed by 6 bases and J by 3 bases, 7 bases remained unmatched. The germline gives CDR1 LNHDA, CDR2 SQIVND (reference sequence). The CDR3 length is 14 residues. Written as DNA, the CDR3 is TGTGCCAGTAGAGATCAAACAGGGGGCTACGAGCAGTACTTC. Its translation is CASRDQTGGYEQYF.

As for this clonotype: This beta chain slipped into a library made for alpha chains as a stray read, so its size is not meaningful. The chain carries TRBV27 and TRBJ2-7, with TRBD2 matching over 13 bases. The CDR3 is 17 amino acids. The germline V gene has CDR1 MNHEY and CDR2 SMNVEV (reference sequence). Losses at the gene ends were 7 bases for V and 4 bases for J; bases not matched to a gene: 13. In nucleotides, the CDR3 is TGTGCCAGCAAATTTATGGGACTAGCGGGGAGGACGTACGAGCAGTACTTC. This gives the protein CASKFMGLAGRTYEQYF.

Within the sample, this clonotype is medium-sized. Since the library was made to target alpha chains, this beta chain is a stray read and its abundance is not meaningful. CDR3 nucleotide sequence: TGTGCCAGCAGTGATGGTCGGGTCGCGCCAGGTGAAGCTTTCTTT. Its protein is CASSDGRVAPGEAFF. V gene TRBV2 combines with J gene TRBJ1-1, with unresolved D. Deletions cut 3 bases from V and 7 bases from J, with 18 bases between. The CDR3 is 15 residues long. Germline V gene data show CDR1 as SNHLY and CDR2 as FYNNEI.

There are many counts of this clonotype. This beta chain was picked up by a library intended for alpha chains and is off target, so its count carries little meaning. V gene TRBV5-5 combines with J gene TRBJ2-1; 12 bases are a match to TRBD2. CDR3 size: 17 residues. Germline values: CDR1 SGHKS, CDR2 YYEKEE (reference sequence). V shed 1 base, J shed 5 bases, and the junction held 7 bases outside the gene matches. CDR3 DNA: TGTGCCAGCAGCTTGACCGGGACTAGCGGGTCCCACAATGAGCAGTTCTTC. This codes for CASSLTGTSGSHNEQFF.

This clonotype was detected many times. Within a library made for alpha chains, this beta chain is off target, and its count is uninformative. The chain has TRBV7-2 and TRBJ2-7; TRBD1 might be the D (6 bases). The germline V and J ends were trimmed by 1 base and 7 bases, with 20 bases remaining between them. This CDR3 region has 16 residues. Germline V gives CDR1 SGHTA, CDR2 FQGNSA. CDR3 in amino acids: CASSLGLQGSLEEQYF. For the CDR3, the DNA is TGTGCCAGCAGCTTAGGCTTGCAGGGGAGTTTAGAGGAGCAGTACTTC.

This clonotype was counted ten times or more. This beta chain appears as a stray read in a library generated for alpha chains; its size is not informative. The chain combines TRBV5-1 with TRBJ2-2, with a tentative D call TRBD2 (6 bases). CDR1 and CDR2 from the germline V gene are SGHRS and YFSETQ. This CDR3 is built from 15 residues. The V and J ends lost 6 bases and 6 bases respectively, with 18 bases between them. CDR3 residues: CASNPGDGPAGELFF. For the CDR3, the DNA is TGCGCCAGCAACCCGGGGGATGGGCCCGCCGGGGAGCTGTTTTTT.

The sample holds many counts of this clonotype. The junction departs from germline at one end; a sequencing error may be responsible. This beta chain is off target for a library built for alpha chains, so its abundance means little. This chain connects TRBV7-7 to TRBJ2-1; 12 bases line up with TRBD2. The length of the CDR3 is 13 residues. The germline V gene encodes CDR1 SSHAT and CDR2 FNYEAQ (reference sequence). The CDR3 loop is CASSGGLAGEQFF. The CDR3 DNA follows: TGTGCTAGCAGCGGGGGACTAGCGGGTGAGCAGTTCTTC.

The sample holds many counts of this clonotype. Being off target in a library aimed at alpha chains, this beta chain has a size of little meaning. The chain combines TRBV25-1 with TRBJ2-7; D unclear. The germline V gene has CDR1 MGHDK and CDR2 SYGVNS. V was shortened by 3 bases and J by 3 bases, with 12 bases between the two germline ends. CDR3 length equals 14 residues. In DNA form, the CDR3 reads TGTGCCAGCAGTGAGTTCGGTGGGGTCTACGAGCAGTACTTC. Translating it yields CASSEFGGVYEQYF.

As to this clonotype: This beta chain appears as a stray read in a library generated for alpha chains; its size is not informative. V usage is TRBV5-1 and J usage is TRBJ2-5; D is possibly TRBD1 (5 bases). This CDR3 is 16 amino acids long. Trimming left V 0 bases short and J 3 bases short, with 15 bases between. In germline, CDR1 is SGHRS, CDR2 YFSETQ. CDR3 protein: CASSLGMSPQEETQYF. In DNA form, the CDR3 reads TGCGCCAGCAGCTTGGGTATGAGCCCACAGGAAGAGACCCAGTACTTC.

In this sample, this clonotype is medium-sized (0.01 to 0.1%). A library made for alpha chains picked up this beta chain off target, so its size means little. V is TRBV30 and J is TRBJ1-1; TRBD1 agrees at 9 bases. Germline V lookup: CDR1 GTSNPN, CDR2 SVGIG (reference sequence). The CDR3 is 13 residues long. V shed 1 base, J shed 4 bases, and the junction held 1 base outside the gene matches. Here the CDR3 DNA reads TGTGCCTGGAGTGCGACAGGGGGCACTGAAGCTTTCTTT. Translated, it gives CAWSATGGTEAFF.

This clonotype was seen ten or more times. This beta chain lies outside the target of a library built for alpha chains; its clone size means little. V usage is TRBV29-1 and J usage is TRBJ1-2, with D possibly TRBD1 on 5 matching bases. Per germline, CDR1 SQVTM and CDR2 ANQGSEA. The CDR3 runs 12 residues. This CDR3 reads CSAGSRENGYTF. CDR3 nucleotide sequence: TGCAGTGCCGGTAGCAGGGAAAATGGCTACACCTTC. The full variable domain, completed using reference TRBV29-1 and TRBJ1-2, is SAVISQKPSRDICQRGTSLTIQCQVDSQVTMMFWYRQQPGQSLTLIATANQGSEATYESGFVIDKFPISRPNLTFSTLTVSNMSPEDSSIYLCSAGSRENGYTFGSGTRLTVV.

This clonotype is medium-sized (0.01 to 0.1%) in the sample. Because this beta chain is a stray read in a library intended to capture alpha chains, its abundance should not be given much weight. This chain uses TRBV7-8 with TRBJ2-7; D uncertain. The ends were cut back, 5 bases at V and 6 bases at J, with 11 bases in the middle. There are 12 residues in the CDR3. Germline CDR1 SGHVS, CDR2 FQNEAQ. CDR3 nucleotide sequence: TGTGCCAGCAGCCCCCACAAAAGCGAGCAGTACTTC. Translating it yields CASSPHKSEQYF.

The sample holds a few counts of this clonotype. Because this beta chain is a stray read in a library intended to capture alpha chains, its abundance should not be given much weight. CDR3 DNA sequence: TGCAGTGCCCCGGCTAGCTCTGGAAACACCATATATTTT. Amino acids: CSAPASSGNTIYF. V is TRBV20-1 and J is TRBJ1-3; D is ambiguous. V was shortened by 6 bases and J by 0 bases, with 9 bases between the two germline ends. This CDR3 is 13 amino acids long. Germline values: CDR1 DFQATT, CDR2 SNEGSKA (reference sequence).

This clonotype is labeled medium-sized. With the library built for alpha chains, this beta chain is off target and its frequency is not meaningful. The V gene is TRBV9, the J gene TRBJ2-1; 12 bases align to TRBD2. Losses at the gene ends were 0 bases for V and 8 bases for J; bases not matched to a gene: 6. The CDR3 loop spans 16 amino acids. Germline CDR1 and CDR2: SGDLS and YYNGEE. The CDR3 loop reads CASSVERLAGAHEQFF. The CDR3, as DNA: TGTGCCAGCAGCGTAGAAAGACTAGCGGGAGCCCATGAGCAGTTCTTC. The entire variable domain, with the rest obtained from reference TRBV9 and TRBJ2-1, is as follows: DSGVTQTPKHLITATGQRVTLRCSPRSGDLSVYWYQQSLDQGLQFLIQYYNGEERAKGNILERFSAQQFPDLHSELNLSSLELGDSALYFCASSVERLAGAHEQFFGPGTRLTVL.

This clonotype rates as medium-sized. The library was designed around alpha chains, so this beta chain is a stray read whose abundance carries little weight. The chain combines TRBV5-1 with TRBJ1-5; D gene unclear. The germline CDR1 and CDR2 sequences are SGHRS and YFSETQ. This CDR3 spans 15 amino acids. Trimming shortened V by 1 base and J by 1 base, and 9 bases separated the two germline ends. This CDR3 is CASSLSGGSNQPQHF. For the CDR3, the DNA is TGCGCCAGCAGCTTGTCAGGAGGAAGCAATCAGCCCCAGCATTTT. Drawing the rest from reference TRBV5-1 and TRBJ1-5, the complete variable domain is KAGVTQTPRYLIKTRGQQVTLSCSPISGHRSVSWYQQTPGQGLQFLFEYFSETQRNKGNFPGRFSGRQFSNSRSEMNVSTLELGDSALYLCASSLSGGSNQPQHFGDGTRLSIL.

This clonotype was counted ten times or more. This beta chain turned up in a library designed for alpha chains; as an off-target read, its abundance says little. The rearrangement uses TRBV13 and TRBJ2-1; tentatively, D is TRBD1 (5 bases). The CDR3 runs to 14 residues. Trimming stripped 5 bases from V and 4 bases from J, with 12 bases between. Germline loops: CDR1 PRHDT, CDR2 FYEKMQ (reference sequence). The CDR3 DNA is TGTGCCAGCAGCACTCATACAGGTTACAATGAGCAGTTCTTC. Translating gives CASSTHTGYNEQFF.

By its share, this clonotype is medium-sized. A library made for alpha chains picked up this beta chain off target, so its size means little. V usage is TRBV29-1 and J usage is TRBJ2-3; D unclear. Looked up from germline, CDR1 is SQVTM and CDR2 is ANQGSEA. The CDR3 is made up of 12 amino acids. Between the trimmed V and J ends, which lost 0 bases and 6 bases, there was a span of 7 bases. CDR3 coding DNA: TGCAGCGTTGAAGATGCTGCGGATACGCAGTATTTT. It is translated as CSVEDAADTQYF.

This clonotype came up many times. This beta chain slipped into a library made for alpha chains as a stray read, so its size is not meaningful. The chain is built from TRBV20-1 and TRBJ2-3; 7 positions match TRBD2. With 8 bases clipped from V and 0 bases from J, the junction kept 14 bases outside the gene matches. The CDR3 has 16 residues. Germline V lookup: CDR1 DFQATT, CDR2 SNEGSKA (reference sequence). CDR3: CSPLAGDILSTDTQYF. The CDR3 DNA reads TGCAGTCCTCTTGCGGGAGACATCTTAAGCACAGATACGCAGTATTTT.

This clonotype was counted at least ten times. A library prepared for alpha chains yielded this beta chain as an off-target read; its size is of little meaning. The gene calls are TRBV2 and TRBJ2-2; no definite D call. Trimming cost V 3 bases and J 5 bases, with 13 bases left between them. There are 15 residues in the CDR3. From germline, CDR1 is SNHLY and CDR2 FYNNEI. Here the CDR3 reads CASSEVPPGTGELFF. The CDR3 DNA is TGTGCCAGCAGTGAGGTCCCTCCCGGGACCGGGGAGCTGTTTTTT.

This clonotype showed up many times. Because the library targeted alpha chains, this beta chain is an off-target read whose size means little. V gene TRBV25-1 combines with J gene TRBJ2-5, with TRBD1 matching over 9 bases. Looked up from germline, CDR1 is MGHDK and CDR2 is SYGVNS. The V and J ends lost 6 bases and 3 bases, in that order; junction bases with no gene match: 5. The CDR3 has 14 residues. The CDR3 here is CASRPGQGKETQYF. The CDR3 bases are TGTGCCAGCAGACCGGGACAGGGTAAAGAGACCCAGTACTTC.

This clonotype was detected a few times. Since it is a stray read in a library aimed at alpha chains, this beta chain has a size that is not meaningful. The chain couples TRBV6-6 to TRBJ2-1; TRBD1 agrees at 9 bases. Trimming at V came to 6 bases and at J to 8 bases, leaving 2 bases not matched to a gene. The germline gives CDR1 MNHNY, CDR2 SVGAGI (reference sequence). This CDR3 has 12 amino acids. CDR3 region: CASSWTGDEQFF. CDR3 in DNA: TGTGCCAGCAGCTGGACAGGGGATGAGCAGTTCTTC.

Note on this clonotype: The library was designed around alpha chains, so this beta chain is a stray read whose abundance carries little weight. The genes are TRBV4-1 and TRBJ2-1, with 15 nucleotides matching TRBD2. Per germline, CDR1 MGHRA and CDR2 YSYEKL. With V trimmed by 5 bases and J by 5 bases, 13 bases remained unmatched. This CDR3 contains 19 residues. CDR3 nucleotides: TGCGCCAGCAGCAACCCCGGACTAGCGGGAGGGCCGATGAACAATGAGCAGTTCTTC. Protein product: CASSNPGLAGGPMNNEQFF.

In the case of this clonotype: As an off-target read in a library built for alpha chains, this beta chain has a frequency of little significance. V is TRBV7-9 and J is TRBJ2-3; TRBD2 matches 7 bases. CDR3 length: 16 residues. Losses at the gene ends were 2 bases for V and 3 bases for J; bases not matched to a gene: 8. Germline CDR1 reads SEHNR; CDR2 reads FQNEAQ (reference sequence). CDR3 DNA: TGTGCCAGCAGCTTAAGCCGGGACTATGCTACAGATACGCAGTATTTT. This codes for CASSLSRDYATDTQYF.

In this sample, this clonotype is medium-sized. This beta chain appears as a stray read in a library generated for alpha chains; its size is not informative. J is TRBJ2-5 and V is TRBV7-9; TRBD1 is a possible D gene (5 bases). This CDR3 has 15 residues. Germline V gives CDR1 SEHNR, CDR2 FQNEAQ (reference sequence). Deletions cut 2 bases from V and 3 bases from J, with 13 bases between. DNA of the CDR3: TGTGCCAGCAGCTTACTCCTGACAGAAAAAGAGACCCAGTACTTC. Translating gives CASSLLLTEKETQYF.

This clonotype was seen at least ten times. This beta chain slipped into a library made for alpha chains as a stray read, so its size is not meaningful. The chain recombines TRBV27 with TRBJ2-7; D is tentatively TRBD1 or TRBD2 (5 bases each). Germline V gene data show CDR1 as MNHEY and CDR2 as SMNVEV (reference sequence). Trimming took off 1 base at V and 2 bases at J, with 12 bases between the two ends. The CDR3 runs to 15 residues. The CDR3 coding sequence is TGTGCCAGCAGTTTATTCGGGACGGCCCCCTACGAGCAGTACTTC. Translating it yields CASSLFGTAPYEQYF.

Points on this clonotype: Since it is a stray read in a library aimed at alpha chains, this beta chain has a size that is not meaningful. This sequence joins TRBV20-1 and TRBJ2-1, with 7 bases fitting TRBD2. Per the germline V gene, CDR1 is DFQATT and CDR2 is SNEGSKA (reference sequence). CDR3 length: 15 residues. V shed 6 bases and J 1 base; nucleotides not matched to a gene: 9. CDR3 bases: TGCAGTGCCCGCCCTAGCGGTTTGTCCTACAATGAGCAGTTCTTC. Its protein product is CSARPSGLSYNEQFF.

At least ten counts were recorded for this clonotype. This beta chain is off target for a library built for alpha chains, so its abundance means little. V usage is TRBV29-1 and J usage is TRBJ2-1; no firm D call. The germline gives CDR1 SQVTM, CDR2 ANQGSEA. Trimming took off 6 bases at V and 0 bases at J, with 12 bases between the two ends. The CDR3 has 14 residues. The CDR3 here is CSVDPDSSYNEQFF. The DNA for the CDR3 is TGCAGCGTGGACCCTGATAGCTCCTACAATGAGCAGTTCTTC.

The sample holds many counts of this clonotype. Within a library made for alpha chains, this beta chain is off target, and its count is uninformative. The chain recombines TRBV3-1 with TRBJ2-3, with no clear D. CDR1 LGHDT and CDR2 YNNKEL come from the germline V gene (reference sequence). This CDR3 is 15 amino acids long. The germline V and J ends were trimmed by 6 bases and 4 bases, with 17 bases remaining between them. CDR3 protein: CASRRTTRSADTQYF. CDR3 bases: TGTGCCAGCAGACGAACTACCAGGAGTGCAGATACGCAGTATTTT.